Shown below are 22 T cell receptor beta chains from a single sample sequenced in a study of blood T cell repertoires in COVID-19. Produced via immunoSEQ multiplex PCR; TCRdb's table is partial and in-frame only. The sample includes 200,000 to 250,000 clones, around 90% seen only once; the top ten take about 1.5%. The sequenced material came from peripheral blood. These receptors all come from a man younger than 30 with active or convalescent COVID-19.

The rearrangement joins TRBV2 to TRBJ2-7, with D possibly TRBD1 on 6 matching bases. Germline V gives CDR1 SNHLY, CDR2 FYNNEI. The V and J ends lost 6 bases and 4 bases respectively, with 16 bases between them. This CDR3 region has 14 residues. The DNA for the CDR3 is TGTGCCAGCAGCAGGCAGGACAGACCTTACGAGCAGTACTTC. Protein sequence: CASSRQDRPYEQYF.

This clone was observed a few times. The gene calls are TRBV20-1 and TRBJ2-7, with 7 bases that match TRBD1. Germline assignment: CDR1 DFQATT and CDR2 SNEGSKA (reference sequence). V lost 3 bases and J lost 2; bases outside the gene matches: 4. This CDR3 region has 13 residues. The CDR3 protein is CSASGQGAYEQYF. The CDR3 DNA sequence: TGCAGTGCTAGTGGGCAGGGGGCCTACGAGCAGTACTTC.

The sample holds one count of this clone. This sequence joins TRBV4-3 and TRBJ1-1; the D is unclear. The length of the CDR3 is 13 residues. The V end was cut by 2 bases, the J end by 1 base, with 5 bases between. Germline V gives CDR1 LGHNA, CDR2 YSLEER. CDR3 sequence (DNA): TGCGCCAGCAGCCAACCAGGGAACACTGAAGCTTTCTTT. Translating it yields CASSQPGNTEAFF.

This rearrangement joins TRBV2 to TRBJ2-1; D unclear. The CDR3 extends over 12 amino acids. V was clipped by 9 bases and J by 1 base, with 7 bases between them. Germline CDR1 reads SNHLY; CDR2 reads FYNNEI. The CDR3 protein is CARAESYNEQFF. In nucleotides, the CDR3 is TGTGCCAGAGCTGAGTCCTACAATGAGCAGTTCTTC.

The chain is built from TRBV10-3 and TRBJ2-1; possibly TRBD2 for D (6 bases). The germline CDR1 and CDR2 sequences are ENHRY and SYGVKD. CDR3 length: 15 amino acids. The V end was cut by 5 bases, the J end by 0 bases, with 11 bases between. The CDR3: CAISLSGNSYNEQFF. CDR3 nucleotides: TGTGCCATCAGTCTTAGCGGAAACTCCTACAATGAGCAGTTCTTC.

Of note for this clone: The same CDR3 also results from other DNA sequences found in this sample. The J gene is TRBJ1-1, the V gene TRBV6-1, with unresolved D. The germline V gene encodes CDR1 MNHNS and CDR2 SASEGT. The CDR3 is 14 residues long. V shed 2 bases and J shed 2 bases, with 9 bases lying between them. CDR3 sequence reads: CASSELRGNTEAFF. Here the CDR3 DNA reads TGTGCCAGCAGTGAATTACGAGGAAACACTGAAGCTTTCTTT.

The chain combines TRBV5-4 with TRBJ2-6; TRBD2 might be the D (6 bases). V was pared by 6 bases and J by 2 bases, with 15 bases between. This CDR3 contains 16 residues. Germline CDR1 and CDR2: SGHNT and YYREEE (reference sequence). The CDR3 loop is CASTRPGAAGANVLTF. For the CDR3, the DNA is TGTGCCAGCACAAGACCGGGAGCAGCTGGGGCCAACGTCCTGACTTTC.

This chain links TRBV19 with TRBJ2-1; 9 bases agree with TRBD2. Trimming removed 7 bases from V and 7 bases from J; junction bases left unmatched: 8. Germline V gene sequence: CDR1 LNHDA, CDR2 SQIVND (reference sequence). The CDR3 covers 14 residues. CDR3 DNA sequence: TGTGCCAGTAAGGCGGGAGGGCCAATTAATGAGCAGTTCTTC. Translation: CASKAGGPINEQFF.

J is TRBJ2-4 and V is TRBV18; D not resolved. The V gene lost 0 bases and the J gene lost 0 bases, with 18 bases spanning the gap. This CDR3 is 19 amino acids long. Germline assignment: CDR1 KGHSH and CDR2 LQKENI. The CDR3 is CASSPPVWPAYVAKNIQYF. CDR3 sequence (DNA): TGTGCCAGCTCACCACCTGTATGGCCCGCTTACGTAGCCAAAAACATTCAGTACTTC.

This rearrangement joins TRBV9 to TRBJ2-1; possibly TRBD1 for D (6 bases). V dropped 4 bases and J dropped 6 bases, with 14 bases sitting between them. CDR1 and CDR2 from the germline V gene are SGDLS and YYNGEE. CDR3 length: 14 amino acids. This CDR3 reads CASSSGESVNEQFF. The CDR3 DNA follows: TGTGCCAGCAGCTCAGGGGAATCTGTCAATGAGCAGTTCTTC.

This sequence joins TRBV4-2 and TRBJ1-2; TRBD1 is a possible D gene (5 bases). V lost 0 bases and J 4 bases, leaving 12 bases between the germline ends. CDR1 is LGHNA, CDR2 YNFKEQ, per germline. The CDR3 extends over 15 amino acids. CDR3 DNA sequence: TGTGCCAGCAGCCAAGAAGGGGAGGCCTCCTATGGCTACACCTTC. Protein: CASSQEGEASYGYTF.

The J gene is TRBJ1-3, the V gene TRBV4-1, with D possibly matching TRBD1 (6 bases). Germline V gene data show CDR1 as MGHRA and CDR2 as YSYEKL. The CDR3 runs 15 residues. Trimming took 2 bases from V and 0 from J, leaving 8 bases between them. The CDR3 region is CASSQKDSSGNTIYF. CDR3 in DNA: TGCGCCAGCAGCCAAAAGGACAGCTCTGGAAACACCATATATTTT.

CDR3 amino acids: CASSLSRGTYEQYF. The CDR3 DNA reads TGTGCCAGCAGTTTATCACGGGGAACCTACGAGCAGTACTTC. This chain connects TRBV27 to TRBJ2-7; TRBD2 is a possible D gene (5 bases). Trimming took off 0 bases at V and 2 bases at J, with 8 bases between the two ends. Germline V gene lookup returns CDR1 MNHEY and CDR2 SMNVEV (reference sequence). The CDR3 totals 14 residues.

The V and J genes are TRBV19 and TRBJ1-6; unclear D gene. CDR3 length equals 18 residues. Germline-derived CDR1 and CDR2 are LNHDA and SQIVND (reference sequence). V lost 3 bases and J 0 bases, leaving 15 bases between the germline ends. The CDR3 protein is CASSIQQISRSYNSPLHF. DNA for the CDR3: TGTGCCAGTAGTATTCAACAGATCAGTCGCTCCTATAATTCACCCCTCCACTTT.

The chain combines TRBV28 with TRBJ2-7, with D tentatively TRBD1 (6 bases). In germline, CDR1 is MDHEN, CDR2 SYDVKM. This CDR3 has 12 amino acids. V was clipped by 7 bases and J by 3 bases, with 10 bases between them. DNA of the CDR3: TGTGCCAGCACGACAGGATTCTACGAGCAGTACTTC. As protein: CASTTGFYEQYF. The whole variable domain, filled in from reference TRBV28 and TRBJ2-7, reads DVKVTQSSRYLVKRTGEKVFLECVQDMDHENMFWYRQDPGLGLRLIYFSYDVKMKEKGDIPEGYSVSREKKERFSLILESASTNQTSMYLCASTTGFYEQYFGPGTRLTVT.

This chain joins TRBV5-1 and TRBJ2-7, with D possibly matching TRBD1 (5 bases). Germline V gene lookup returns CDR1 SGHRS and CDR2 YFSETQ. V dropped 2 bases and J dropped 3 bases, with 6 bases sitting between them. The CDR3 covers 12 residues. CDR3 loop: CASSFDSYEQYF. Here the CDR3 DNA reads TGCGCCAGCAGCTTTGACAGCTACGAGCAGTACTTC.

This clone was recorded a few times. Germline is not matched at one junction end, which may reflect a read error. This chain uses TRBV12-3 or TRBV12-4 with TRBJ1-5; 11 bases agree with TRBD1. The length of the CDR3 is 12 residues. Here the CDR3 reads CASGQGARLERF. The DNA of the CDR3 is TGTGCCAGCGGACAGGGGGCCAGACTTGAGCGTTTT.

This clone was counted a single time. The V call is TRBV7-8, the J call TRBJ1-6; the D gene is possibly TRBD1 (6 bases). Germline CDR1 is SGHVS and CDR2 is FQNEAQ. Trimming pared 7 bases from V and 7 bases from J, leaving 23 bases between. This CDR3 comprises 17 residues. The CDR3 reads CASTIEGGQGTNSPLHF. CDR3 sequence (DNA): TGTGCCAGCACCATAGAGGGAGGGCAGGGGACGAATTCACCCCTCCACTTT. The entire variable domain, with the rest obtained from reference TRBV7-8 and TRBJ1-6, is as follows: GAGVSQSPRYKVAKRGQDVALRCDPISGHVSLFWYQQALGQGPEFLTYFQNEAQLDKSGLPSDRFFAERPEGSVSTLKIQRTQQEDSAVYLCASTIEGGQGTNSPLHFGNGTRLTVT.

The genes are TRBV19 and TRBJ1-1, with D unresolved. The CDR3 spans 14 residues. Germline lookup yields CDR1 LNHDA and CDR2 SQIVND (reference sequence). Trimming removed 3 bases from V and 3 bases from J, with 11 bases in between. As DNA, the CDR3 is TGTGCCAGTAGTATTTCGAGGTACTACACTGAAGCTTTCTTT. It is translated as CASSISRYYTEAFF.

This rearrangement joins TRBV18 to TRBJ2-7, with D tentatively TRBD1 (6 bases). CDR1 and CDR2 (germline): KGHSH, LQKENI. Trimming took off 3 bases at V and 3 bases at J, with 15 bases between the two ends. There are 15 residues in the CDR3. The CDR3 spells CASSPTGHQNYEQYF. CDR3 bases: TGTGCCAGCTCACCTACGGGACACCAAAACTACGAGCAGTACTTC.

The V gene is TRBV9, the J gene TRBJ1-1; maybe TRBD1 (5 bases). Trimming shortened V by 3 bases and J by 3 bases, and 12 bases separated the two germline ends. The CDR3 runs 14 residues. CDR1 SGDLS and CDR2 YYNGEE come from the germline V gene. The CDR3 here is CASSAWTGDTEAFF. CDR3 nucleotide sequence: TGTGCCAGCAGCGCCTGGACGGGGGACACTGAAGCTTTCTTT.

The chain carries TRBV6-2 or TRBV6-3 and TRBJ2-3, with a possible D match to TRBD2 (6 bases). There are 17 residues in the CDR3. V lost 4 bases, J lost 7 bases, and 24 bases lay in between. Germline lookup yields CDR1 MNHEY and CDR2 SVGEGT. For the CDR3, the DNA is TGTGCCAGCAGTTTCCCGTTCGGAGGGCCTGAGTCACATACGCAGTATTTT. This translates into CASSFPFGGPESHTQYF.